A single sample gave rise to the 17 T cell receptor beta chains below, sequenced in a study of shared T cell receptors in the human thymus. The data were produced by immunoSEQ multiplex PCR, yet TCRdb's version contains in-frame clones alone and is incomplete. The table has 720,000 or so clones, roughly 88% seen once. This sample was also put to use in a study of human thymus T cells.

Sequencing was performed on thymocytes. Receptor source: a girl in the first two years of life with a congenital heart defect.

For the CDR3, the DNA is TGCGCCAGCAAGCTCAGGGTTTGTGACACTGAAGCTTTCTTT. Its translation is CASKLRVCDTEAFF. The chain employs TRBV5-1 and TRBJ1-1; D might be TRBD1 (5 bases). Germline lookup yields CDR1 SGHRS and CDR2 YFSETQ. Trimming removed 6 bases from V and 3 bases from J, with 15 bases in between. The CDR3 runs to 14 residues.

The rearrangement uses TRBV7-4 and TRBJ1-1; TRBD1 agrees at 12 bases. The CDR3 totals 21 residues. Per the germline V gene, CDR1 is SGHVT and CDR2 is SQSDAQ. The junction had 21 bases not matched to a gene; V was cut back by 1 base and J by 6 bases. In DNA form, the CDR3 reads TGTGCCAGCAGCTTAGGGGACAGGGGGCCCTTTTTGGGTCCTCGGGGCTCTGAAGCTTTCTTT. Translating it yields CASSLGDRGPFLGPRGSEAFF. The variable domain in full, with the rest retrieved from reference TRBV7-4 and TRBJ1-1, is GAGVSQSPRYKVAKRGRDVALRCDSISGHVTLYWYRQTLGQGSEVLTYSQSDAQRDKSGRPSGRFSAERPERSVSTLKIQRTEQGDSAVYLCASSLGDRGPFLGPRGSEAFFGQGTRLTVV.

V is TRBV7-6 and J is TRBJ2-7; D gene uncertain. Trimming shortened V by 5 bases and J by 0 bases, and 11 bases separated the two germline ends. This CDR3 is built from 14 residues. In germline, CDR1 is SGHVS, CDR2 FNYEAQ. The CDR3 protein is CASSPVVGSYEQYF. The CDR3 DNA is TGTGCCAGCAGCCCGGTGGTCGGCTCCTACGAGCAGTACTTC.

The chain combines TRBV4-1 with TRBJ2-7; a possible D gene is TRBD1 (6 bases). The CDR3 is 15 amino acids. The germline CDR1 and CDR2 sequences are MGHRA and YSYEKL. With 0 bases removed from V and 3 bases from J, the gap between germline ends came to 12 bases. The CDR3 region has the DNA TGCGCCAGCAGCCAAGAAAAGGACAGTGGCTACGAGCAGTACTTC. Protein: CASSQEKDSGYEQYF.

V is TRBV19 and J is TRBJ1-5, with no clear D. Germline CDR1 LNHDA, CDR2 SQIVND (reference sequence). The CDR3 has 12 amino acids. V lost 5 bases and J lost 4, with 6 bases in between. The chain's CDR3 is CASSRVNQPQHF. In nucleotides, the CDR3 is TGTGCCAGTAGTCGGGTAAATCAGCCCCAGCATTTT.

V usage is TRBV14 and J usage is TRBJ2-1, with TRBD1 identical over 9 bases. The CDR3 sequence is 18 residues long. J gave up 3 bases and V 0 bases, and 9 bases lay outside the gene matches. The V gene's germline CDR1 is SGHDN and CDR2 FVKESK. The CDR3, as DNA: TGTGCCAGCAGCCAAGAAAAAGCGGGACAGGGATTCTACAATGAGCAGTTCTTC. This codes for CASSQEKAGQGFYNEQFF.

The J gene is TRBJ1-1, the V gene TRBV29-1; D not resolved. There are 17 residues in the CDR3. Deletions cut 7 bases from V and 3 bases from J, with 27 bases between. Germline values: CDR1 SQVTM, CDR2 ANQGSEA. CDR3 sequence: CSAEGTGRGSEYTEAFF. CDR3 DNA sequence: TGCAGCGCCGAAGGTACGGGTCGAGGGTCTGAGTACACTGAAGCTTTCTTT.

The chain joins TRBV4-1 to TRBJ1-1, with 8 bases fitting TRBD1. The CDR3 is 17 residues long. The V gene end was trimmed by 1 base and the J gene end by 3 bases; junction bases not matched to a gene: 10. The germline gives CDR1 MGHRA, CDR2 YSYEKL. The CDR3 region is CASSQGRDRRRDTEAFF. The CDR3 DNA reads as TGCGCCAGCAGCCAAGGACGGGACAGGAGAAGGGACACTGAAGCTTTCTTT.

This rearrangement joins TRBV29-1 to TRBJ2-1, with D perhaps TRBD1 (5 bases). The CDR3 spans 14 residues. V dropped 7 bases and J dropped 6 bases, with 19 bases sitting between them. Germline values: CDR1 SQVTM, CDR2 ANQGSEA. The CDR3 sequence is CSGEFGQSGNEQFF. CDR3 in DNA: TGCAGCGGCGAGTTTGGACAATCGGGCAATGAGCAGTTCTTC.

This chain uses TRBV2 with TRBJ2-1; 15 bases map to TRBD2. CDR1 and CDR2 (germline): SNHLY, FYNNEI. With V trimmed by 4 bases and J by 7 bases, 8 bases remained unmatched. The CDR3 covers 17 residues. This chain's CDR3 is CASSVRRGTSGRNEQFF. DNA for the CDR3: TGTGCCAGCAGTGTTAGGAGGGGGACTAGCGGGAGGAATGAGCAGTTCTTC.

The chain combines TRBV18 with TRBJ1-1, with D perhaps TRBD1 (6 bases). The CDR3 length is 14 residues. Germline values: CDR1 KGHSH, CDR2 LQKENI. Trimming pared 1 base from V and 3 bases from J, leaving 9 bases between. CDR3 region: CASSPQGGYTEAFF. CDR3 bases: TGTGCCAGCTCACCACAGGGGGGGTACACTGAAGCTTTCTTT. Filled out from reference TRBV18 and TRBJ1-1, the complete variable domain reads NAGVMQNPRHLVRRRGQEARLRCSPMKGHSHVYWYRQLPEEGLKFMVYLQKENIIDESGMPKERFSAEFPKEGPSILRIQQVVRGDSAAYFCASSPQGGYTEAFFGQGTRLTVV.

The chain is built from TRBV6-4 and TRBJ2-1; TRBD2 aligns across 8 bases. CDR1 and CDR2 (germline): MRHNA, SNTAGT. The CDR3 extends over 14 amino acids. The trim removed 3 bases at V and 5 bases at J, leaving 3 bases unmatched. CDR3 coding DNA: TGTGCCAGCAGTGATCAGCGGGGGAACAATGAGCAGTTCTTC. This gives the protein CASSDQRGNNEQFF.

V usage is TRBV5-6 and J usage is TRBJ2-3; no definite D call. From germline, CDR1 is SGHDT and CDR2 YYEEEE. Between the trimmed V and J ends, which lost 2 bases and 8 bases, there was a span of 6 bases. The CDR3 loop spans 11 amino acids. The CDR3 loop is CASSFNSTQYF. The CDR3 nucleotides read TGTGCCAGCAGCTTTAATTCTACGCAGTATTTT.

The chain is built from TRBV19 and TRBJ2-7; 7 nucleotides line up with TRBD1. The V gene's germline CDR1 is LNHDA and CDR2 SQIVND (reference sequence). The ends lost 4 bases at V and 4 bases at J; junction bases unmatched: 7. The length of the CDR3 is 14 residues. The CDR3 DNA reads as TGTGCCAGTAGTAGTGGTAGGGGGCAGTACGAGCAGTACTTC. As protein: CASSSGRGQYEQYF. Filled out from reference TRBV19 and TRBJ2-7, the complete variable domain reads DGGITQSPKYLFRKEGQNVTLSCEQNLNHDAMYWYRQDPGQGLRLIYYSQIVNDFQKGDIAEGYSVSREKKESFPLTVTSAQKNPTAFYLCASSSGRGQYEQYFGPGTRLTVT.

The chain recombines TRBV19 with TRBJ1-5, with unresolved D. The germline V gene encodes CDR1 LNHDA and CDR2 SQIVND (reference sequence). The germline V and J ends were trimmed by 2 bases and 9 bases, with 8 bases remaining between them. CDR3 size: 12 residues. The CDR3 sequence is CASSIRPGPQHF. The CDR3 nucleotides are TGTGCCAGTAGTATACGCCCGGGGCCCCAGCATTTT. The full variable domain, in which reference TRBV19 and TRBJ1-5 provide the parts outside the CDR3, is DGGITQSPKYLFRKEGQNVTLSCEQNLNHDAMYWYRQDPGQGLRLIYYSQIVNDFQKGDIAEGYSVSREKKESFPLTVTSAQKNPTAFYLCASSIRPGPQHFGDGTRLSIL.

The V and J genes are TRBV5-1 and TRBJ2-3, with TRBD2 as a possible D gene (6 bases). V gave up 1 base and J gave up 4 bases, with 13 bases separating them. The CDR3 totals 15 residues. Per the germline V gene, CDR1 is SGHRS and CDR2 is YFSETQ. CDR3 protein: CASSLWRANSDTQYF. In nucleotides, the CDR3 is TGCGCCAGCAGCTTGTGGAGGGCGAACTCAGATACGCAGTATTTT.

This chain joins TRBV27 and TRBJ2-6; D is possibly TRBD1 (7 bases). The germline V and J ends were trimmed by 3 bases and 0 bases, with 21 bases remaining between them. The CDR3 runs to 20 residues. Germline values: CDR1 MNHEY, CDR2 SMNVEV (reference sequence). As DNA, the CDR3 is TGTGCCAGCAGTTTGTTTGGGGGGACAGCGCAATTCTCTGGGGCCAACGTCCTGACTTTC. Its protein is CASSLFGGTAQFSGANVLTF. Full variable domain (remainder filled in from reference TRBV27 and TRBJ2-6): EAQVTQNPRYLITVTGKKLTVTCSQNMNHEYMSWYRQDPGLGLRQIYYSMNVEVTDKGDVPEGYKVSRKEKRNFPLILESPSPNQTSLYFCASSLFGGTAQFSGANVLTFGAGSRLTVL.